The clone carrying this T cell receptor beta chain was recorded a few times. As yet, its antigen is unknown. These data originate in a study of CD8 T cells in ankylosing spondylitis. Researchers built TCR beta libraries using quantitative 5'-RACE with molecular barcodes. TCRdb reprocessed the 5' RACE reads with MiXCR, giving one entry per CDR3 protein. Among about 300,000 distinct CDR3 sequences listed, more than 20% were seen once. Study results and limitations: There was reportedly significant enrichment of clones that were disease-linked in matched ankylosing spondylitis synovial fluid. It appeared that ankylosing spondylitis blood was characterized by a TCR beta motif of roughly 8 highly homologous variants.

Trimming took off 2 bases at V and 8 bases at J, with 10 bases between the two ends. The CDR3 is 14 residues long. Sequencing used blood, either unsorted or a sorted T cell fraction (not recorded which). The receptor's source is a female donor with ankylosing spondylitis or in good health (not recorded which). The J gene is TRBJ1-6, the V gene TRBV12-3 or TRBV12-4; D call uncertain. The CDR3 here is CASSLKQAYSPLHF. Written as DNA, the CDR3 is TGTGCCAGCAGTTTAAAACAAGCTTATTCACCCCTCCACTTT.